This passage covers 32 T cell receptor beta chains from one sample sequenced in a study of siplizumab effects on memory and regulatory T cells (dated by TCRdb to between 2019 and 2020). Library method: the immunoSEQ multiplex PCR assay. TCRdb stores this immuneACCESS table with in-frame sequences only. Part of the clones is absent; in the studies checked, under half of the shortfall reflects unresolved V genes, and no reason is known for the rest. The sample has over 85,000 clones on record, over 85% of them singletons. Together, the top ten hold approximately 0.3% of the sample. Material for sequencing was non-Treg CD4+ T cells sorted from blood. Read against the paper, the sample's cell subset or site label means: FACS-sorted unstimulated CD4+ non-regulatory T cells. Receptors originate from a human donor in good health.

This chain uses TRBV30 with TRBJ1-6, with a tentative D call TRBD1 (5 bases). This CDR3 has 14 residues. Germline V gives CDR1 GTSNPN, CDR2 SVGIG (reference sequence). Trimming took 0 bases from V and 6 from J, leaving 9 bases between them. CDR3 in amino acids: CAWSVGQGNSPLHF. CDR3 bases: TGTGCCTGGAGTGTAGGTCAGGGTAATTCACCCCTCCACTTT.

This clone was detected once. V and J are TRBV6-4 and TRBJ2-1; 10 nucleotides agree with TRBD2. This CDR3 is 15 amino acids long. Germline V gene sequence: CDR1 MRHNA, CDR2 SNTAGT. Germline trimming cut 6 bases from V and 6 bases from J; bases unmatched to any gene: 8. CDR3 region: CASRALAGAVNEQFF. The CDR3 nucleotides read TGTGCCAGCAGAGCTCTAGCGGGGGCGGTCAATGAGCAGTTCTTC.

J is TRBJ2-3 and V is TRBV29-1; 7 positions agree with TRBD2. Germline CDR1 reads SQVTM; CDR2 reads ANQGSEA. The J segment lost 6 bases and the V segment lost 7 bases, leaving 10 bases of the junction unmatched. This CDR3 is 13 amino acids long. CDR3 protein: CSAQVGGMDTQYF. The CDR3 DNA sequence: TGCAGCGCCCAAGTCGGGGGGATGGATACGCAGTATTTT.

The genes are TRBV7-9 and TRBJ2-1; perhaps TRBD1 as D (5 bases). V was clipped by 1 base and J by 15 bases, with 13 bases between them. Per the germline V gene, CDR1 is SEHNR and CDR2 is FQNEAQ (reference sequence). The CDR3 totals 12 residues. For the CDR3, the DNA is TGTGCCAGCAGCTTAGATTTCCAGGGTCCGTTCTTC. This translates into CASSLDFQGPFF.

This chain connects TRBV28 to TRBJ1-2; 10 nucleotides align to TRBD1. This CDR3 spans 16 amino acids. Germline V lookup: CDR1 MDHEN, CDR2 SYDVKM. The V and J ends lost 3 bases and 2 bases, in that order; junction bases with no gene match: 6. CDR3 nucleotides: TGTGCCAGCAGTTTGTCAGTGGACAGGGGGAACTATGGCTACACCTTC. Amino acids: CASSLSVDRGNYGYTF.

The chain combines TRBV6-1 with TRBJ1-5; D unresolved. Germline-derived CDR1 and CDR2 are MNHNS and SASEGT. V lost 0 bases and J lost 4, with 7 bases in between. This CDR3 contains 14 residues. The CDR3 bases are TGTGCCAGCAGTGAAGCTCGGAGAAATCAGCCCCAGCATTTT. This translates into CASSEARRNQPQHF.

This rearrangement joins TRBV14 to TRBJ1-2, with TRBD1 matching 7 bases. This CDR3 is built from 14 residues. CDR1 is SGHDN and CDR2 is FVKESK in the germline V gene. Trimming took 1 base from V and 4 from J; bases not matched to a gene: 3. The CDR3 region has the DNA TGTGCCAGCAGCCAAGGAGGGACAGCCTATGGCTACACCTTC. It is translated as CASSQGGTAYGYTF.

The chain combines TRBV9 with TRBJ1-6, with D uncertain. With 2 bases removed from V and 7 bases from J, the gap between germline ends came to 7 bases. From germline, CDR1 is SGDLS and CDR2 YYNGEE. The CDR3 length is 13 residues. The CDR3 protein is CASSVDPNSPLHF. The CDR3 nucleotides are TGTGCCAGCAGCGTTGACCCGAATTCACCCCTCCACTTT.

This chain links TRBV2 with TRBJ2-4; D unresolved. Germline-derived CDR1 and CDR2 are SNHLY and FYNNEI. This CDR3 contains 12 residues. V was shortened by 8 bases and J by 9 bases, with 14 bases between the two germline ends. CDR3 sequence (DNA): TGTGCCAGCTGCCGGTCCCCCGGCATTCAGTACTTC. This gives the protein CASCRSPGIQYF.

The chain carries TRBV25-1 and TRBJ1-4; TRBD1 agrees at 8 bases. V trimming: 1 base; J trimming: 7 bases; junction bases outside the gene matches: 8. The CDR3 length is 16 residues. Germline values: CDR1 MGHDK, CDR2 SYGVNS. The CDR3: CASSESTGGRGEKLFF. The DNA of the CDR3 is TGTGCCAGCAGTGAATCCACAGGGGGGCGGGGTGAAAAACTGTTTTTT.

The chain combines TRBV10-3 with TRBJ1-5, with a possible D match to TRBD1 (5 bases). The V end was cut by 2 bases, the J end by 5 bases, with 10 bases between. The CDR3 consists of 14 residues. The V gene's germline CDR1 is ENHRY and CDR2 SYGVKD. CDR3 in amino acids: CAISEGGFDQPQHF. The CDR3 DNA reads TGTGCCATCAGTGAGGGGGGTTTCGATCAGCCCCAGCATTTT.

This sequence joins TRBV30 and TRBJ2-3; D ambiguous. Between the trimmed V and J ends, which lost 2 bases and 2 bases, there was a span of 5 bases. The CDR3 runs 12 residues. The germline CDR1 and CDR2 sequences are GTSNPN and SVGIG (reference sequence). For the CDR3, the DNA is TGTGCCTGGAGTATCCACACAGATACGCAGTATTTT. Translation: CAWSIHTDTQYF.

The genes are TRBV6-1 and TRBJ2-7; 7 nucleotides match TRBD2. There are 17 residues in the CDR3. Trimming took 0 bases from V and 5 from J; bases not matched to a gene: 13. Germline CDR1 reads MNHNS; CDR2 reads SASEGT. This CDR3 is CASSEAGGKGLLNEQYF. CDR3 nucleotides: TGTGCCAGCAGTGAAGCGGGGGGGAAGGGCCTCCTCAACGAGCAGTACTTC.

The chain couples TRBV6-6 to TRBJ2-7; TRBD1 matches at 7 bases. The J segment lost 3 bases and the V segment lost 6 bases, leaving 11 bases of the junction unmatched. Germline V gene data show CDR1 as MNHNY and CDR2 as SVGAGI (reference sequence). The CDR3 has 15 amino acids. Written as DNA, the CDR3 is TGTGCCAGCAGCCGCGACAGGGAGACAGGCTACGAGCAGTACTTC. Translation: CASSRDRETGYEQYF.

The chain links TRBV6-6 to TRBJ1-1; D unresolved. Trimming removed 2 bases at V and 3 bases at J, with 7 bases between. CDR3 length equals 13 residues. Germline V gives CDR1 MNHNY, CDR2 SVGAGI (reference sequence). The chain's CDR3 is CASSYDQHTEAFF. The CDR3, as DNA: TGTGCCAGCAGTTACGACCAGCACACTGAAGCTTTCTTT.

The CDR3 here is CANRGDQETQYF. The CDR3 DNA sequence: TGTGCCAACAGGGGGGACCAAGAGACCCAGTACTTC. The gene calls are TRBV5-8 and TRBJ2-5, with 8 bases matching TRBD1. The germline CDR1 and CDR2 sequences are SGHTS and YDEGEE. V lost 9 bases to trimming and J lost 0 bases; unmatched junction nucleotides: 1. The CDR3 consists of 12 residues.

The gene calls are TRBV11-2 and TRBJ2-1; D is uncertain. The CDR3 is 17 amino acids. The V end lost 0 bases, the J end lost 5 bases, and 17 bases lay between the germline ends. The germline V gene has CDR1 SGHAT and CDR2 FQNNGV. The CDR3 protein is CASSLDRGRDLHNEQFF. In nucleotides, the CDR3 is TGTGCCAGCAGCTTAGATCGAGGTCGAGACCTTCACAATGAGCAGTTCTTC.

The table lists this clone with a count of one. As DNA, the CDR3 is TGTGCCAGCAGCCCCCGTGGAGGGGCCGACGAGCAGTACTTC. It specifies CASSPRGGADEQYF. The chain uses TRBV7-2 and TRBJ2-5, with D possibly being TRBD2 (6 bases). The end of the DNA aligns better with TRBJ2-7, so the J call may be wrong. The CDR3 runs to 14 residues. CDR1 and CDR2 from the germline V gene are SGHTA and FQGNSA.

The chain uses TRBV19 and TRBJ2-5; 11 bases agree with TRBD2. The CDR3 extends over 17 amino acids. Germline trimming cut 3 bases from V and 4 bases from J; bases unmatched to any gene: 10. The germline CDR1 and CDR2 sequences are LNHDA and SQIVND (reference sequence). The CDR3 DNA is TGTGCCAGTAGTATCAATGTCGGCCTAGCGGGAGGAGAGACCCAGTACTTC. Translated, it gives CASSINVGLAGGETQYF.

The chain has TRBV11-3 and TRBJ1-1; 10 bases line up with TRBD1. The junction had 2 bases not matched to a gene; V was cut back by 3 bases and J by 7 bases. CDR1 and CDR2 from the germline V gene are SGHNT and YENEEA. This CDR3 comprises 13 residues. The CDR3 protein is CASSLGQGSEAFF. CDR3 bases: TGTGCCAGCAGCTTGGGACAGGGGAGTGAAGCTTTCTTT.

V gene TRBV20-1 combines with J gene TRBJ2-3; D gene uncertain. The CDR3 covers 10 residues. The ends were cut back, 6 bases at V and 6 bases at J, with 7 bases in the middle. Germline V gene data show CDR1 as DFQATT and CDR2 as SNEGSKA (reference sequence). Written as DNA, the CDR3 is TGCAGTGCCATGCGGGATACGCAGTATTTT. Amino acids: CSAMRDTQYF.

The J gene is TRBJ1-1, the V gene TRBV7-2; D is unresolved. Trimming pared 3 bases from V and 1 base from J, leaving 3 bases between. CDR3 length: 12 amino acids. Germline lookup yields CDR1 SGHTA and CDR2 FQGNSA. The CDR3 region has the DNA TGTGCCAGCAGCTTTTCGAACACTGAAGCTTTCTTT. Translating it yields CASSFSNTEAFF.

The V gene is TRBV7-2, the J gene TRBJ2-5; D may be TRBD2 (6 bases). CDR3 length equals 14 residues. V lost 5 bases and J lost 5, with 15 bases in between. CDR1 is SGHTA, CDR2 FQGNSA, per germline. The CDR3 region is CASSPLLASETQYF. The DNA of the CDR3 is TGTGCCAGCAGCCCCCTCCTAGCGTCGGAGACCCAGTACTTC.

This sequence joins TRBV2 and TRBJ2-1; maybe TRBD1 (5 bases). Trimming left V 7 bases short and J 5 bases short, with 12 bases between. The CDR3 is 13 residues long. Germline lookup yields CDR1 SNHLY and CDR2 FYNNEI. The CDR3 nucleotides are TGTGCCAGCATAAGAGACAGAAACAATGAGCAGTTCTTC. Protein product: CASIRDRNNEQFF.

The chain links TRBV5-1 to TRBJ2-2; D possibly uses TRBD1 or TRBD2 (6 bases each). Germline V lookup: CDR1 SGHRS, CDR2 YFSETQ. This CDR3 contains 14 residues. Trimming stripped 6 bases from V and 6 bases from J, with 15 bases between. In DNA, the CDR3 is TGCGCCAGCAACTTAGATGGGGGGCCCGGGGAGCTGTTTTTT. Translated: CASNLDGGPGELFF.

The chain combines TRBV2 with TRBJ2-1; TRBD2 matches at 8 bases. This CDR3 has 13 amino acids. The germline V gene has CDR1 SNHLY and CDR2 FYNNEI. With 8 bases clipped from V and 4 bases from J, the junction kept 4 bases outside the gene matches. CDR3 nucleotide sequence: TGTGCCAGCGAGCGGGAGAGATACAATGAGCAGTTCTTC. Encoded protein: CASERERYNEQFF.

The chain uses TRBV4-1 and TRBJ1-3, with 8 bases aligning to TRBD1. CDR3 length equals 16 residues. Losses at the gene ends were 0 bases for V and 4 bases for J; bases not matched to a gene: 5. Germline V gene sequence: CDR1 MGHRA, CDR2 YSYEKL. The CDR3 DNA reads as TGCGCCAGCAGCCAAGACGGACAGGGCAGCGGAAACACCATATATTTT. Encoded protein: CASSQDGQGSGNTIYF.

The V call is TRBV29-1, the J call TRBJ2-7; D is ambiguous. The CDR3 runs 15 residues. Trimming took 7 bases from V and 2 from J, leaving 21 bases between them. CDR1 and CDR2 from the germline V gene are SQVTM and ANQGSEA. The CDR3 here is CSALGSGAFPYEQYF. The CDR3 DNA is TGCAGCGCCTTGGGGTCAGGCGCGTTCCCCTACGAGCAGTACTTC.

The V and J genes are TRBV4-1 and TRBJ2-2; maybe TRBD2 (6 bases). The V end lost 3 bases, the J end lost 2 bases, and 10 bases lay between the germline ends. The CDR3 spans 15 residues. The germline V gene has CDR1 MGHRA and CDR2 YSYEKL. CDR3 sequence reads: CASSHAGLNTGELFF. CDR3 in DNA: TGCGCCAGCAGCCATGCGGGACTCAACACCGGGGAGCTGTTTTTT.

The V gene is TRBV2, the J gene TRBJ1-1; 7 bases fit TRBD1. Germline CDR1 is SNHLY and CDR2 is FYNNEI. This CDR3 has 13 amino acids. The J segment lost 7 bases and the V segment lost 6 bases, leaving 8 bases of the junction unmatched. The CDR3 nucleotides read TGTGCCAGCAGCCGCGCAGGGGGGGATGAAGCTTTCTTT. It yields the protein CASSRAGGDEAFF. Drawing the rest from reference TRBV2 and TRBJ1-1, the complete variable domain is EPEVTQTPSHQVTQMGQEVILRCVPISNHLYFYWYRQILGQKVEFLVSFYNNEISEKSEIFDDQFSVERPDGSNFTLKIRSTKLEDSAMYFCASSRAGGDEAFFGQGTRLTVV.

This clone was detected once. The V gene is TRBV11-2, the J gene TRBJ1-3; D might be TRBD1 (6 bases). V was shortened by 1 base and J by 9 bases, with 10 bases between the two germline ends. Germline loops: CDR1 SGHAT, CDR2 FQNNGV. The CDR3 spans 13 residues. In DNA, the CDR3 is TGTGCCAGCAGCTTAGTGGACAGTGGCACCATATATTTT. Translation: CASSLVDSGTIYF.

The rearrangement links TRBV5-1 to TRBJ2-1; 9 bases match TRBD2. V lost 4 bases to trimming and J lost 3 bases; unmatched junction nucleotides: 2. The length of the CDR3 is 14 residues. CDR1 and CDR2 (germline): SGHRS, YFSETQ. The CDR3 region has the DNA TGCGCCAGCAGCGAACTAGCGGGCTACAATGAGCAGTTCTTC. Amino acid sequence: CASSELAGYNEQFF.